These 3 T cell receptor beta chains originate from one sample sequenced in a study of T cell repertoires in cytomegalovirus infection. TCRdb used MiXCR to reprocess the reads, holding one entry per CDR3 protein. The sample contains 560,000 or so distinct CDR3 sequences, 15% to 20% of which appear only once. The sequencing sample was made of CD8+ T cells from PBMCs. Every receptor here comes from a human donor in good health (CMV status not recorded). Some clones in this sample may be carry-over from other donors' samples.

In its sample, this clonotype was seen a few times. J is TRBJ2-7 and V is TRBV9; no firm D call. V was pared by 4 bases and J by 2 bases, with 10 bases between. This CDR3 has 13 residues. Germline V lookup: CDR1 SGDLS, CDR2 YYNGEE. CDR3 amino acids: CASSPQDPYEQYF. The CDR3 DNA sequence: TGTGCCAGCAGCCCCCAGGACCCCTACGAGCAGTACTTC.

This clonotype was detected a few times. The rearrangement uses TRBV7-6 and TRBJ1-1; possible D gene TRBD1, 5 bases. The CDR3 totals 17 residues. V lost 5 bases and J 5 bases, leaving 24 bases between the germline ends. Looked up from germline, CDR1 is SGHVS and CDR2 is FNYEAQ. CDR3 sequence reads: CASSPTPTLGATTEAFF. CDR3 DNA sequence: TGTGCCAGCAGCCCCACTCCTACTTTAGGGGCGACAACTGAAGCTTTCTTT. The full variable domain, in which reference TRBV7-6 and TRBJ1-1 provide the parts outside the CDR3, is GAGVSQSPRYKVTKRGQDVALRCDPISGHVSLYWYRQALGQGPEFLTYFNYEAQQDKSGLPNDRFSAERPEGSISTLTIQRTEQRDSAMYRCASSPTPTLGATTEAFFGQGTRLTVV.

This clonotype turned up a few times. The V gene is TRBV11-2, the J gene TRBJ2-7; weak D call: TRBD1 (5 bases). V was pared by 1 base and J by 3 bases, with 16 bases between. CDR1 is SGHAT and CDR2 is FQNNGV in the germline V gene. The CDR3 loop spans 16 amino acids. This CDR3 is CASSLAWAGPHYEQYF. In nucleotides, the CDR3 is TGTGCCAGCAGCTTAGCTTGGGCAGGGCCTCACTACGAGCAGTACTTC.